This entry lists 18 T cell receptor beta chains sequenced from one sample in a study of shared clonotypes between healthy human individuals. Profiling relied on immunoSEQ multiplex PCR, and the TCRdb table lists in-frame clones only, not all of them. The table records 850,000 to 1,100,000 clones, about 80% of them present only once. Material for sequencing was memory CD4+ T cells from PBMCs. Subset meaning: CD45RA-negative fraction. These receptors originate from a man between 18 and 35 years old in good health. Some clones in this sample may be carry-over from other donors' samples.

The rearrangement uses TRBV11-2 and TRBJ2-7; TRBD2 matches at 9 bases. J was trimmed by 6 bases and V by 2 bases; bases with no gene match: 8. The CDR3 runs to 15 residues. Germline assignment: CDR1 SGHAT and CDR2 FQNNGV. The CDR3 sequence: CASSLSVAGVGEQYF. The CDR3 DNA is TGTGCCAGCAGCTTATCTGTAGCGGGAGTTGGCGAGCAGTACTTC. The full variable domain, rest sourced from reference TRBV11-2 and TRBJ2-7, is EAGVAQSPRYKIIEKRQSVAFWCNPISGHATLYWYQQILGQGPKLLIQFQNNGVVDDSQLPKDRFSAERLKGVDSTLKIQPAKLEDSAVYLCASSLSVAGVGEQYFGPGTRLTVT.

This chain joins TRBV5-5 and TRBJ1-1, with D perhaps matching TRBD1 (5 bases). The CDR3 totals 15 residues. CDR1 and CDR2 (germline): SGHKS, YYEKEE (reference sequence). V was trimmed by 4 bases and J by 0 bases, leaving 13 bases between them. This CDR3 reads CASSPPRGMNTEAFF. The CDR3 coding sequence is TGTGCCAGCAGCCCCCCGAGGGGTATGAACACTGAAGCTTTCTTT.

The chain is built from TRBV19 and TRBJ2-5; maybe TRBD2 (5 bases). Trimming took 6 bases from V and 5 from J, leaving 13 bases between them. The CDR3 loop spans 13 amino acids. CDR1 and CDR2 (germline): LNHDA, SQIVND (reference sequence). DNA of the CDR3: TGTGCCAGTAGGGGAGTCGGGTTTGAGACCCAGTACTTC. Its translation is CASRGVGFETQYF.

This clone was recorded a few times. V and J are TRBV7-8 and TRBJ2-7, with D perhaps matching TRBD2 (6 bases). The germline CDR1 and CDR2 sequences are SGHVS and FQNEAQ. The CDR3 loop spans 14 amino acids. The germline V and J ends were trimmed by 7 bases and 2 bases, with 15 bases remaining between them. CDR3 sequence (DNA): TGTGCCAGCAACACGGGACTGCCCCCCTACGAGCAGTACTTC. It encodes CASNTGLPPYEQYF.

V is TRBV7-8 and J is TRBJ1-2; 10 nucleotides agree with TRBD1. The J segment lost 4 bases and the V segment lost 8 bases, leaving 7 bases of the junction unmatched. In germline, CDR1 is SGHVS, CDR2 FQNEAQ. This CDR3 comprises 14 residues. The CDR3 protein is CASAPGQGFYGYTF. DNA for the CDR3: TGTGCCAGCGCACCGGGACAGGGGTTCTATGGCTACACCTTC.

The J gene is TRBJ1-2, the V gene TRBV11-2; D unclear. This CDR3 has 12 residues. V lost 3 bases, J lost 6 bases, and 8 bases lay in between. CDR1 is SGHAT and CDR2 is FQNNGV in the germline V gene. In DNA form, the CDR3 reads TGTGCCAGCAGCTTCGAAGGCAATGGCTACACCTTC. Its translation: CASSFEGNGYTF.

This sequence joins TRBV7-9 and TRBJ1-4, with TRBD1 matching over 9 bases. The V gene's germline CDR1 is SEHNR and CDR2 FQNEAQ (reference sequence). V shed 5 bases and J 8 bases; nucleotides not matched to a gene: 6. The length of the CDR3 is 14 residues. Written as DNA, the CDR3 is TGTGCCAGCAGCGCACAGGGGGCAGGGGAAAAACTGTTTTTT. Its protein product is CASSAQGAGEKLFF.

This clone was detected only a few times. This CDR3 is CAISRTGGSSPNEQFF. The DNA of the CDR3 is TGTGCCATCAGTAGGACGGGAGGATCGTCCCCTAATGAGCAGTTCTTC. V gene TRBV10-3 combines with J gene TRBJ2-1; TRBD2 matches 7 bases. The trim removed 5 bases at V and 7 bases at J, leaving 14 bases unmatched. Looked up from germline, CDR1 is ENHRY and CDR2 is SYGVKD. CDR3 length: 16 amino acids.

This chain uses TRBV6-5 with TRBJ1-2; 9 bases line up with TRBD1. The germline V gene has CDR1 MNHEY and CDR2 SVGAGI. Losses at the gene ends were 6 bases for V and 4 bases for J; bases not matched to a gene: 6. The CDR3 is 14 amino acids. CDR3 in amino acids: CASRHRDRVYGYTF. DNA for the CDR3: TGTGCCAGCAGACACCGGGACAGGGTCTATGGCTACACCTTC.

J is TRBJ1-4 and V is TRBV28; 8 nucleotides match TRBD1. The CDR3 consists of 12 residues. With V trimmed by 7 bases and J by 7 bases, 2 bases remained unmatched. The V gene's germline CDR1 is MDHEN and CDR2 SYDVKM. The CDR3 coding sequence is TGTGCCAGCATGGACAGGGCTGAAAAACTGTTTTTT. It specifies CASMDRAEKLFF.

The chain carries TRBV19 and TRBJ2-5; TRBD2 aligns across 10 bases. The CDR3 spans 17 residues. V lost 5 bases to trimming and J lost 10 bases; unmatched junction nucleotides: 19. CDR1 is LNHDA, CDR2 SQIVND, per germline (reference sequence). Written as DNA, the CDR3 is TGTGCCAGTAGTGTGGCGCTAGCGGGAGATTTAGTTAAGGACCAGTACTTC. This codes for CASSVALAGDLVKDQYF.

This chain links TRBV5-1 with TRBJ2-1; tentative D call: TRBD1 (5 bases). Trimming shortened V by 4 bases and J by 5 bases, and 22 bases separated the two germline ends. The CDR3 has 17 residues. The germline CDR1 and CDR2 sequences are SGHRS and YFSETQ. For the CDR3, the DNA is TGCGCCAGCAGCAAGTATGGTAGGGGAACGAAGGACAATGAGCAGTTCTTC. It is translated as CASSKYGRGTKDNEQFF.

This clone was seen a handful of times. A far larger clone differs by one base, so this is likely a read error. At the DNA level, this CDR3 is encoded by other sequences in the same sample as well. The chain uses TRBV11-3 and TRBJ2-3; no clear D. Trimming stripped 4 bases from V and 2 bases from J, with 4 bases between. The CDR3 consists of 12 residues. Germline V gene data show CDR1 as SGHNT and CDR2 as YENEEA. This CDR3 is CASSSNTDTQYF. CDR3 nucleotide sequence: TGTGCCAGCAGCTCAAACACAGATACGCAGTATTTT.

V is TRBV25-1 and J is TRBJ1-4, with D possibly matching TRBD1 (5 bases). The V end lost 3 bases, the J end lost 7 bases, and 9 bases lay between the germline ends. The CDR3 spans 13 residues. The germline V gene encodes CDR1 MGHDK and CDR2 SYGVNS. In DNA, the CDR3 is TGTGCCAGCAGTGATCAGGGTCCTGAAAAACTGTTTTTT. Amino acid sequence: CASSDQGPEKLFF.

This clone was picked up a small number of times. The chain employs TRBV7-8 and TRBJ2-7; 7 bases map to TRBD2. The CDR3 is 16 amino acids. Germline V gene data show CDR1 as SGHVS and CDR2 as FQNEAQ. Trimming at V came to 1 base and at J to 0 bases, leaving 6 bases not matched to a gene. CDR3 nucleotides: TGTGCCAGCAGCTTAGGGGGAGGGCCCAGCTCCTACGAGCAGTACTTC. Encoded protein: CASSLGGGPSSYEQYF.

The CDR3 DNA sequence: TGCAGCGTTGCTAATGGGGGTGTGCAGCCCCAGCATTTT. Amino acid sequence: CSVANGGVQPQHF. The rearrangement links TRBV29-1 to TRBJ1-5; D may be TRBD1 (5 bases). V lost 4 bases and J lost 7, with 14 bases in between. Germline loops: CDR1 SQVTM, CDR2 ANQGSEA. This CDR3 comprises 13 residues.

The chain carries TRBV6-1 and TRBJ2-1; D remains ambiguous. With 6 bases removed from V and 15 bases from J, the gap between germline ends came to 18 bases. Germline V lookup: CDR1 MNHNS, CDR2 SASEGT. The CDR3 contains 12 residues. The CDR3 DNA sequence: TGTGCCAGCAGCTTCCTACCTGGTTATCGGTTCTTC. Its translation: CASSFLPGYRFF.

The chain is built from TRBV6-1 and TRBJ1-1, with D possibly TRBD1 on 6 matching bases. The CDR3 loop spans 15 amino acids. In germline, CDR1 is MNHNS, CDR2 SASEGT. The V end was cut by 4 bases, the J end by 0 bases, with 12 bases between. In nucleotides, the CDR3 is TGTGCCAGCAGTGGTTTAGGGGGTTTGAACACTGAAGCTTTCTTT. The encoded protein is CASSGLGGLNTEAFF.